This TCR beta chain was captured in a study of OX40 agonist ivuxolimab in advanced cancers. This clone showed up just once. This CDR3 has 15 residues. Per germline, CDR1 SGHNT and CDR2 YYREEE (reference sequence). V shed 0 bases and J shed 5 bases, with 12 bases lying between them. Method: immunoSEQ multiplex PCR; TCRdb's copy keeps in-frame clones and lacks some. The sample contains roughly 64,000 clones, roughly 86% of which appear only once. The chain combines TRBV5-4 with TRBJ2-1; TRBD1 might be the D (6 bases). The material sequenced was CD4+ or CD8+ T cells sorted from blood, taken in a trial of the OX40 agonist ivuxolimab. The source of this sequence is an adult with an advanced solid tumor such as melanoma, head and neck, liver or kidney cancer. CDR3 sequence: CASSLEAGANNEQFF. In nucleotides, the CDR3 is TGTGCCAGCAGCTTGGAGGCAGGGGCGAACAATGAGCAGTTCTTC.